The rows below give T cell receptor beta chains drawn from one sample of a study of regulatory T cells in long-lasting Graves disease. TCRdb reprocessed the multiplex PCR reads via MiXCR and lists one record per CDR3 protein. In the table there are about 540,000 distinct CDR3 sequences, about 13% of which are singletons. The data were also submitted as part of a second study, on T cells in Graves' hyperthyroidism and ophthalmopathy.

The sample here was peripheral blood mononuclear cells (PBMCs), taken at new diagnosis, from a patient treated with antithyroid drugs. The receptors shown here come from a man aged 25-45 years with Graves disease. CDR3s include the opening cysteine and the closing phenylalanine or tryptophan. Fields, in order: D gene, J gene, clone size, V gene, CDR3 DNA, CDR3 protein. The D gene is left open where the match is weak. Rows may omit the clone size; those that give it use once, few, many or a size class.

>NA|TRBJ2-3|many|TRBV2
TGTGCCAGCAGTGGGCCCTCTGGCACAGATACGCAGTATTTT
CASSGPSGTDTQYF
>NA|TRBJ2-3|many|TRBV5-1
TGCGCCAGCAGCGCATGGAGGGCCCCAGATACGCAGTATTTT
CASSAWRAPDTQYF
>TRBD2|TRBJ2-7|many|TRBV10-3
TGTGCCATCAGTGAGCAGGGTCCGGGACTAGGGGGTGGCGAGCAGTACTTC
CAISEQGPGLGGGEQYF
>TRBD2|TRBJ2-7|NA|TRBV20-1
TGCAGTGCTAGAGAGAGCGGGAGCGCCTACGAGCAGTACTTC
CSARESGSAYEQYF
>TRBD2|TRBJ2-1|many|TRBV20-1
TGCAGTGCTAGTACGGGACTAGCGGGAGACAATGAGCAGTTCTTC
CSASTGLAGDNEQFF
>NA|TRBJ2-7|many|TRBV6-1
TGTGCCAGCAGCGAAAAGGGCCCCTACGAGCAGTACTTC
CASSEKGPYEQYF
>TRBD2|TRBJ2-7|many|TRBV11-2
TGTGCCAGCAGCTTGATCAGTCTAGCGGGCGAGCAGTACTTC
CASSLISLAGEQYF
>TRBD2|TRBJ2-7|few|TRBV18
TGTGCCAGCTCACCGCCAGGGGCAGGCGGGAGGTCCTACGAGCAGTACTTC
CASSPPGAGGRSYEQYF
>NA|TRBJ2-7|few|TRBV9
TGTGCCAGCAGCGCCGATTCAGTCTCGTACGAGCAGTACTTC
CASSADSVSYEQYF
>TRBD1|TRBJ1-1|few|TRBV6-1
TGTGCCAGCAGATACTACAGGGGCGAGAACACTGAAGCTTTCTTT
CASRYYRGENTEAFF
>NA|TRBJ2-5|many|TRBV20-1
TGCAGTGCACGCGAGACCCAGTACTTC
CSARETQYF
>NA|TRBJ2-7|many|TRBV5-5
TGTGCCAGCAGCTTGGCCGGGATCCCCTACGAGCAGTACTTC
CASSLAGIPYEQYF
>TRBD2|TRBJ2-7|NA|TRBV29-1
TGCAGCGTGGCCGGGACTAGCGGCTACGAGCAGTACTTC
CSVAGTSGYEQYF
>NA|TRBJ2-1|few|TRBV3-1
TGTGCCAGCAGCCAAGATATGGACAATGAGCAGTTCTTC
CASSQDMDNEQFF
>NA|TRBJ1-2|many|TRBV6-5
TGTGCCAGCAGTTACTCGGATGGTGACTATGGCTACACCTTC
CASSYSDGDYGYTF
>NA|TRBJ2-3|many|TRBV30
TGTGCCTGGAAGTCCAGTGCCGCGGATACGCAGTATTTT
CAWKSSAADTQYF
>TRBD1|TRBJ1-2|many|TRBV6-1
TGTGCCAGCAGTGCCAGGACAGGGGACCGATCTAACTATGGCTACACCTTC
CASSARTGDRSNYGYTF
>TRBD2|TRBJ2-7|many|TRBV6-5
TGTGCCAGCAGTTACTCGGGACTAGCGGGAGTCGAGCAGTACTTC
CASSYSGLAGVEQYF
>TRBD2|TRBJ2-7|many|TRBV2
TGTGCCCTCCGAGGAGCGGGGAGTTCCTACGAGCAGTACTTC
CALRGAGSSYEQYF
>TRBD2|TRBJ2-3|many|TRBV6-2/TRBV6-3
TGTGCCAGCAGTGCCCGTAGCGGGAAGAGCACAGATACGCAGTATTTT
CASSARSGKSTDTQYF